This T cell receptor beta chain emerged from a study of T and B cells in COVID-19 patients. In the study overall: Peripheral blood came from COVID-19 patients with active infection or after recovery. Active-infection patients were older, median roughly 62 years, than recovered patients, median about 34 years. Critical illness requiring mechanical ventilation or extracorporeal membrane oxygenation affected about 60% of the roughly 20 active-infection patients. Comorbidities linked to unfavorable COVID-19 outcome were present in about 90% of the 20 active-infection patients.

TRB rearrangements were amplified by multiplex PCR with BIOMED2 TRB-A/B primers. In TCRdb, the multiplex PCR reads were re-called with MiXCR into one record per CDR3 protein. The table shows some 5,000 distinct CDR3 sequences, with around a fifth occurring only once. TRB was amplified from roughly 250-500 ng of blood genomic DNA. This clonotype was counted at least ten times. Trimming took off 4 bases at V and 3 bases at J, with 10 bases between the two ends. Germline V gene sequence: CDR1 MNHEY, CDR2 SVGAGI. The CDR3 length is 14 residues. The receptor was isolated from a human donor with active COVID-19. The specimen sequenced was blood. V and J are TRBV6-5 and TRBJ2-1, with D perhaps TRBD2 (5 bases). For the CDR3, the DNA is TGTGCCAGCAGTTCTCACGGAGGCTACAATGAGCAGTTCTTC. It encodes CASSSHGGYNEQFF.